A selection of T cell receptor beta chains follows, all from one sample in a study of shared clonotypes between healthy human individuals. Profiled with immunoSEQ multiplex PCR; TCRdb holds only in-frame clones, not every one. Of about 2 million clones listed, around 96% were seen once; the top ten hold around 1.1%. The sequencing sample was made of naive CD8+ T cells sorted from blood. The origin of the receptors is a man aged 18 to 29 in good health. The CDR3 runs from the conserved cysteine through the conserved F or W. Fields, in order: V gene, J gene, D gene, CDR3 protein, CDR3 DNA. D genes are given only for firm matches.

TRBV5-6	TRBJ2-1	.	CASSLAVYEQFF	TGTGCCAGCAGCTTGGCAGTTTATGAGCAGTTCTTC
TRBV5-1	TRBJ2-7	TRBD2	CASSLTLGGALDQQYF	TGCGCCAGCAGCTTGACTCTCGGGGGGGCCCTGGATCAGCAGTACTTC
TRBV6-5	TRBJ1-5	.	CASSYRQASNQPQHF	TGTGCCAGCAGTTACCGCCAGGCCAGCAATCAGCCCCAGCATTTT
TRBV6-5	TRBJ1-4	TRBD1	CASSFTGVEEKLFF	TGTGCCAGCAGTTTTACAGGGGTAGAGGAAAAACTGTTTTTT
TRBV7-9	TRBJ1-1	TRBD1	CASSSWDREATEAFF	TGTGCCAGCAGCTCTTGGGACAGGGAGGCCACTGAAGCTTTCTTT
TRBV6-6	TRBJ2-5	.	CASSSTGSWETQYF	TGTGCCAGCAGTTCCACAGGGTCATGGGAGACCCAGTACTTC
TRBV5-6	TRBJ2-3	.	CASRGMDTQYF	TGTGCCAGCAGGGGGATGGATACGCAGTATTTT
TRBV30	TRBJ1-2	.	CAWGGTEYYGYTF	TGTGCCTGGGGGGGGACGGAATACTATGGCTACACCTTC
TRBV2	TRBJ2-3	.	CASSVDTQYF	TGTGCCAGCAGTGTGGATACGCAGTATTTT
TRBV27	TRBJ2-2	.	CASSIWAGRAGELFF	TGTGCCAGCAGTATCTGGGCAGGGAGAGCCGGGGAGCTGTTTTTT
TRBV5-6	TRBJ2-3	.	CASSLVGEWGTDTQYF	TGTGCCAGCAGCTTGGTGGGGGAATGGGGCACAGATACGCAGTATTTT
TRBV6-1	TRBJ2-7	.	CASSEYPSYEQYF	TGTGCCAGCAGTGAGTATCCATCCTACGAGCAGTACTTC
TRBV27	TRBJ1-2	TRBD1	CASSLSVGDRYYGYTF	TGTGCCAGCAGTTTATCGGTGGGGGACAGGTACTATGGCTACACCTTC
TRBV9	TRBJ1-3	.	CASSVEGAYGNTIYF	TGTGCCAGCAGCGTCGAAGGGGCGTACGGAAACACCATATATTTT
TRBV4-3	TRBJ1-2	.	CASSQDTGLDNYGYTF	TGCGCCAGCAGCCAAGACACAGGGCTCGATAACTATGGCTACACCTTC
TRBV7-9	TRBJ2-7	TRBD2	CASSGMTSGVHEQYF	TGTGCCAGCAGCGGAATGACTAGCGGGGTCCACGAGCAGTACTTC
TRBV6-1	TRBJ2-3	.	CASSELGAADTQYF	TGTGCCAGCAGTGAACTCGGGGCAGCAGATACGCAGTATTTT
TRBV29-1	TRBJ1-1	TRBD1	CSVFTGTGYAEAFF	TGCAGCGTGTTCACCGGGACAGGGTATGCTGAAGCTTTCTTT
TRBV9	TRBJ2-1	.	CASGGNEQFF	TGTGCCAGCGGCGGCAATGAGCAGTTCTTC
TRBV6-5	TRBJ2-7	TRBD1	CASSYGTGAYEQYF	TGTGCCAGCAGTTATGGGACAGGCGCCTACGAGCAGTACTTC